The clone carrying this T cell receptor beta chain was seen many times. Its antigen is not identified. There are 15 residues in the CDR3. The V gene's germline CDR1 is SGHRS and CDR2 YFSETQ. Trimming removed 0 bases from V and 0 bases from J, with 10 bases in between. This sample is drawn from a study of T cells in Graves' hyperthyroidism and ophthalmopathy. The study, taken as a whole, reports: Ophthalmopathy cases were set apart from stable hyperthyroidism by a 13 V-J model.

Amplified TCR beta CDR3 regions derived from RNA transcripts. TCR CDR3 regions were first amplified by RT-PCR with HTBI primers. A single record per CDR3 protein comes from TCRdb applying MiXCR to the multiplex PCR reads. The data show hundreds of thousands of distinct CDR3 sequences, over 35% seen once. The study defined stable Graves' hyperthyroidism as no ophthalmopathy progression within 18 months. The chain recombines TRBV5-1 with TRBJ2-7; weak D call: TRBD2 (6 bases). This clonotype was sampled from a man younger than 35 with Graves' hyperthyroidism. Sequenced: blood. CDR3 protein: CASSLGLASSYEQYF. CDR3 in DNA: TGCGCCAGCAGCTTGGGCCTAGCGTCCTCCTACGAGCAGTACTTC.